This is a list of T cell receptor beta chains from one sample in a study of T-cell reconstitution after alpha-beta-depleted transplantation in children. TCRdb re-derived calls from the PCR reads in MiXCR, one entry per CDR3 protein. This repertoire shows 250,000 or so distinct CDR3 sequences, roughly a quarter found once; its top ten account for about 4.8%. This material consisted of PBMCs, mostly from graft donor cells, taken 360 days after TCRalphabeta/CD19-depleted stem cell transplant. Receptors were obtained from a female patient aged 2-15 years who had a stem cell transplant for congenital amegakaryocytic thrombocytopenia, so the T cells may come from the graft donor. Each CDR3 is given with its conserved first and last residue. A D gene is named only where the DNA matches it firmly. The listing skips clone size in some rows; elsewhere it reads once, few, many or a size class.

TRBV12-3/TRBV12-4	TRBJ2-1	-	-	CASSLEASVEHEQFF	TGTGCCAGCAGTTTAGAAGCGTCGGTGGAACATGAGCAGTTCTTC
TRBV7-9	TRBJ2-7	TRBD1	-	CASSSRTGARVYEQYF	TGTGCCAGCAGCAGTCGGACAGGGGCCCGGGTTTACGAGCAGTACTTC
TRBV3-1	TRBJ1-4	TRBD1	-	CASSQGSGGEKLFF	TGTGCCAGCAGCCAAGGGTCAGGGGGTGAAAAACTGTTTTTT
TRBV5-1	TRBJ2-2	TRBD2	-	CASSLAGGSNTGELFF	TGCGCCAGCAGCTTAGCGGGAGGCTCGAACACCGGGGAGCTGTTTTTT
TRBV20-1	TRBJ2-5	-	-	CSALTGPKGTQYF	TGCAGTGCGCTAACAGGGCCGAAGGGGACCCAGTACTTC
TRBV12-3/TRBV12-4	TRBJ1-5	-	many	CASSPWGGEPQHF	TGTGCCAGCAGTCCTTGGGGCGGGGAGCCCCAGCATTTT
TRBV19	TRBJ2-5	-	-	CASRTHDQETQYF	TGTGCCAGTAGAACACACGACCAAGAGACCCAGTACTTC
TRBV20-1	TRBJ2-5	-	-	CSARQPHETQYF	TGCAGTGCTAGACAGCCCCATGAGACCCAGTACTTC
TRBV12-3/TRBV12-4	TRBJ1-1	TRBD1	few	CASSSQFRTGNAEAFF	TGTGCCAGCAGTTCCCAATTCCGGACAGGGAATGCTGAAGCTTTCTTT
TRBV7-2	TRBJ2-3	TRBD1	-	CASTRGGTGASHTQYF	TGTGCCAGCACCCGGGGCGGGACAGGGGCTTCTCATACGCAGTATTTT
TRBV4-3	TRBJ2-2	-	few	CASSRDNTGELFF	TGCGCCAGCAGCCGGGATAACACCGGGGAGCTGTTTTTT
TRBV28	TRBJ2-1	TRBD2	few	CASSPLGAGGYNEQFF	TGTGCCAGCAGTCCTCTGGGAGCGGGAGGCTACAATGAGCAGTTCTTC
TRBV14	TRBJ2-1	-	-	CASSQEIAWWGHNEQFF	TGTGCCAGCAGCCAAGAAATCGCTTGGTGGGGTCACAATGAGCAGTTCTTC
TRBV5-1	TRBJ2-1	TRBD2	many	CASSLKLAGLNEQFF	TGCGCCAGCAGCTTGAAACTAGCGGGACTTAATGAGCAGTTCTTC
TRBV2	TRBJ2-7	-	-	CASTREIYEQYF	TGTGCCAGCACCAGGGAAATTTACGAGCAGTACTTC
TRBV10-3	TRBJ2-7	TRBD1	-	CAISVWGDRGREQYF	TGTGCCATCAGTGTCTGGGGGGACAGGGGGCGCGAGCAGTACTTC
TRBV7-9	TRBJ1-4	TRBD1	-	CASSSWDSYNEKLFF	TGTGCCAGCAGTTCATGGGACAGTTATAATGAAAAACTGTTTTTT
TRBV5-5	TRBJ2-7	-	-	CASSMGRGYVREQYF	TGTGCCAGCAGCATGGGCAGGGGATACGTACGGGAGCAGTACTTC
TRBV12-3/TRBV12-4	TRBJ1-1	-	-	CASTSQPGLVAFF	TGTGCCAGCACTTCCCAGCCGGGGCTGGTCGCTTTCTTT
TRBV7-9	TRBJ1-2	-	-	CASSPGEWVIGYTF	TGTGCCAGCAGCCCGGGCGAGTGGGTAATTGGCTACACCTTC
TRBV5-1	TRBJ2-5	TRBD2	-	CASSSGTRFQETQYF	TGCGCCAGCAGCTCCGGGACTAGGTTTCAAGAGACCCAGTACTTC
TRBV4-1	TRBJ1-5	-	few	CASSQARGSNQPQHF	TGCGCCAGCAGCCAAGCGCGGGGTAGCAATCAGCCCCAGCATTTT
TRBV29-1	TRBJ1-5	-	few	CSVDSGAEGLYSNQPQHF	TGCAGCGTTGACTCAGGGGCCGAAGGCCTTTATAGCAATCAGCCCCAGCATTTT
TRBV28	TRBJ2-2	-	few	CASSFRVGSTGELFF	TGTGCCAGCAGTTTTAGGGTGGGGAGCACCGGGGAGCTGTTTTTT
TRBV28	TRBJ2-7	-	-	CASKGTQETYEQYF	TGTGCCAGCAAAGGGACGCAGGAAACCTACGAGCAGTACTTC
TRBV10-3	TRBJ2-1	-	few	CAISVTSAARDEQFF	TGTGCCATCAGTGTTACGTCCGCAGCGAGGGATGAGCAGTTCTTC
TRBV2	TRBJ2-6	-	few	CARTRVSGANVLTF	TGTGCCAGGACGAGGGTCTCTGGGGCCAACGTCCTGACTTTC
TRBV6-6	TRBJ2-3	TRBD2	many	CASTHPGTSDSTDTQYF	TGTGCCAGCACCCACCCGGGGACTAGCGATAGCACAGATACGCAGTATTTT
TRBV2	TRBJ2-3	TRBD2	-	CASRATSGGWADTQYF	TGTGCCAGCAGAGCGACTAGCGGGGGTTGGGCAGATACGCAGTATTTT
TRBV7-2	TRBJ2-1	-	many	CASRSTYNEQFF	TGTGCCAGCAGATCTACCTACAATGAGCAGTTCTTC
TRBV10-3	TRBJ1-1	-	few	CAIRTDLNTEAFF	TGTGCCATCAGGACAGACCTTAACACTGAAGCTTTCTTT
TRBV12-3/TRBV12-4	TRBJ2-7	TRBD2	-	CASSLLLSGVNEQYF	TGTGCCAGCAGTTTACTCTTGAGCGGGGTTAACGAGCAGTACTTC
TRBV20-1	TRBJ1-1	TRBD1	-	CSALGQGRTEAFF	TGCAGTGCTCTAGGACAGGGTCGGACTGAAGCTTTCTTT
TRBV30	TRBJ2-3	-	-	CAWSTFRDSLDTQYF	TGTGCCTGGAGCACGTTCAGGGACTCCTTGGATACGCAGTATTTT
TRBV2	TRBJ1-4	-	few	CASRGEKLFF	TGTGCCAGCAGAGGTGAAAAACTGTTTTTT
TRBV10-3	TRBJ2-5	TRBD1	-	CAISDREETQYF	TGTGCCATCAGCGACAGGGAGGAGACCCAGTACTTC
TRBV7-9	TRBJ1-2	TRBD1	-	CASSLGDRVGYTF	TGTGCCAGCAGCTTAGGGGACAGGGTTGGCTACACCTTC
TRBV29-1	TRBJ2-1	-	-	CSVEGGARNEQFF	TGCAGCGTTGAAGGGGGGGCCCGCAATGAGCAGTTCTTC
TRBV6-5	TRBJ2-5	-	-	CASSSKTDLGETQYF	TGTGCCAGCAGTTCCAAGACAGATCTGGGGGAGACCCAGTACTTC
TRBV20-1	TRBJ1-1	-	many	CSALQGNTEAFF	TGCAGTGCTTTACAGGGGAACACTGAAGCTTTCTTT
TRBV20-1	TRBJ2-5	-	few	CSAKAGNLQETQYF	TGCAGTGCTAAAGCAGGGAACCTACAAGAGACCCAGTACTTC
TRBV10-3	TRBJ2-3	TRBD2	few	CAISEILAGATDTQYF	TGTGCCATCAGTGAGATACTAGCGGGGGCTACAGATACGCAGTATTTT
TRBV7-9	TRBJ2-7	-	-	CASSLAKKREQYF	TGTGCCAGCAGCTTAGCTAAGAAAAGGGAGCAGTACTTC
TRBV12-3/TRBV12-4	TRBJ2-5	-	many	CASSLQVWGQETQYF	TGTGCCAGCAGTTTACAGGTGTGGGGACAAGAGACCCAGTACTTC
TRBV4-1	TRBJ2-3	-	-	CASSQETSPDTQYF	TGCGCCAGCAGCCAGGAGACTAGTCCAGATACGCAGTATTTT
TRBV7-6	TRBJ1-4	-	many	CASSIAGHRMEKLFF	TGTGCCAGCAGCATAGCGGGACACCGGATGGAAAAACTGTTTTTT
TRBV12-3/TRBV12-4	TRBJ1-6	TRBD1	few	CASSPHRGGGWNSPLHF	TGTGCCAGCAGTCCTCACCGAGGGGGCGGGTGGAATTCACCCCTCCACTTT
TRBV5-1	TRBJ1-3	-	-	CASSPYRATGNTIYF	TGCGCCAGCAGCCCATACAGAGCCACTGGAAACACCATATATTTT
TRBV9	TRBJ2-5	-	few	CASSLQGGARETQYF	TGTGCCAGCAGCCTCCAGGGCGGGGCACGGGAGACCCAGTACTTC